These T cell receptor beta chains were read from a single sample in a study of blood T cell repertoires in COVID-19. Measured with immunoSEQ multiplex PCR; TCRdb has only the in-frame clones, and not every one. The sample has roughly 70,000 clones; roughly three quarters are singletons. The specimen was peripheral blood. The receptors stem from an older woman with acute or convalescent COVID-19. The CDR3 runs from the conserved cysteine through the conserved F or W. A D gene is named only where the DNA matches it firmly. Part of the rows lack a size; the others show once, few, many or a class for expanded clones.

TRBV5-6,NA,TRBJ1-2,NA,CASSLVEGPDGYTF,TGTGCCAGCAGCCTCGTTGAGGGCCCGGATGGCTACACCTTC
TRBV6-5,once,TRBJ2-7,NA,CASSYGQKQGTEEQYF,TGTGCCAGCAGTTATGGCCAAAAACAGGGCACGGAAGAGCAGTACTTC
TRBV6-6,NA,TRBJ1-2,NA,CAIWTATRNFDGYTF,TGTGCCATCTGGACAGCCACTCGAAACTTTGATGGCTACACCTTC
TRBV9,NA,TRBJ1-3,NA,CASSPSPTTGNTIYF,TGTGCCAGCAGCCCCTCCCCAACTACTGGAAACACCATATATTTT
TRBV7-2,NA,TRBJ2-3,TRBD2,CASSLPRTSGGTDTQYF,TGTGCCAGCAGCTTACCCCGGACTAGCGGGGGCACAGATACGCAGTATTTT
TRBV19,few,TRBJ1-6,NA,CASSSGMGFGSPLHF,TGTGCCAGTAGTTCAGGGATGGGATTTGGTTCACCCCTCCACTTT
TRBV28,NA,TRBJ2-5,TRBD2,CASSLRRSSGGEETQYF,TGTGCCAGCAGTTTAAGGAGGTCTAGCGGGGGGGAGGAGACCCAGTACTTC
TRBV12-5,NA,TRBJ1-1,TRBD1,CASAPRGMTEAFF,TGTGCTAGTGCCCCCAGGGGGATGACTGAAGCTTTCTTT
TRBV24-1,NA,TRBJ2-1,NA,CATSAQGTTEQFF,TGTGCCACCAGTGCCCAGGGGACTACTGAGCAGTTCTTC
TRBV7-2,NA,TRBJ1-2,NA,CASSLTQGSVVLSGYTF,TGTGCCAGCAGCTTAACACAGGGTAGTGTTGTCCTATCGGGCTACACCTTC
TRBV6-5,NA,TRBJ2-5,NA,CASTITGEQYF,TGTGCCAGCACCATTACCGGAGAACAGTACTTC
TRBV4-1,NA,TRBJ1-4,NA,CASSQVTALNEKLFF,TGCGCCAGCAGCCAAGTAACAGCCCTTAATGAAAAACTGTTTTTT
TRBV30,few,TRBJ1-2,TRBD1,CAWSEGTGYGYTF,TGTGCCTGGAGTGAGGGGACAGGGTATGGCTACACCTTC
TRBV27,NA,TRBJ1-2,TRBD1,CASSLSSQGAYGYTF,TGTGCCAGCAGTTTATCATCACAGGGGGCCTATGGCTACACCTTC
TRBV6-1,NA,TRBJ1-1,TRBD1,CASSEYLVGGGDSRGTEAFF,TGTGCCAGCAGTGAATATTTGGTTGGAGGGGGCGACTCTCGGGGCACTGAAGCTTTCTTT
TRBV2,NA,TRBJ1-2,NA,CASSAMTGYDYGYTF,TGTGCCAGCAGTGCGATGACAGGATACGACTATGGCTACACCTTC
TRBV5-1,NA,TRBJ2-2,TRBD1,CASSSGQATGELFF,TGCGCCAGCAGCTCCGGACAGGCCACCGGGGAGCTGTTTTTT
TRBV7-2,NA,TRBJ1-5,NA,CASSLRQGNQPQHF,TGTGCCAGCAGCTTAAGACAGGGCAATCAGCCCCAGCATTTT
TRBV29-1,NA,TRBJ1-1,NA,CSLGDTEAFF,TGCAGCCTAGGGGACACTGAAGCTTTCTTT
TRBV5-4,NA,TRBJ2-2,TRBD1,CASSLGGTGNTGELFF,TGTGCCAGCAGCTTGGGGGGGACAGGGAACACCGGGGAGCTGTTTTTT
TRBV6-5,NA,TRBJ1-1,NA,CASNSPGGNTEAFF,TGTGCCAGCAACTCCCCCGGGGGTAACACTGAAGCTTTCTTT